The 6 T cell receptor beta chains in this list originate from one sample, sequenced in a study of cytomegalovirus exposure and HLA in healthy donors. The PCR was carried out with 60 Vbeta primers and 13 Jbeta primers. The method was immunoSEQ multiplex PCR; TCRdb's version includes in-frame clones alone and lacks a portion of them. Of roughly 190,000 clones listed, about 80% are singletons. The sequenced material came from PBMCs. The source of these receptors is a woman aged 50 to 60 in good health and CMV-seronegative.

The chain has TRBV5-1 and TRBJ1-3; D gene unclear. Germline loops: CDR1 SGHRS, CDR2 YFSETQ. The CDR3 loop spans 16 amino acids. V was pared by 0 bases and J by 3 bases, with 13 bases between. In DNA, the CDR3 is TGCGCCAGCAGCTTGGAAGGTCAGCGAAATGGAAACACCATATATTTT. It yields the protein CASSLEGQRNGNTIYF.

This clone was seen more than once but under ten times. J is TRBJ2-7 and V is TRBV28; a weak D match, TRBD2 (5 bases). The germline gives CDR1 MDHEN, CDR2 SYDVKM. The CDR3 has 15 amino acids. Trimming took 7 bases from V and 2 from J, leaving 18 bases between them. CDR3 DNA sequence: TGTGCCAGCACCGAGGCTCTAGCATCGACCTACGAGCAGTACTTC. Translated: CASTEALASTYEQYF.

This chain links TRBV19 with TRBJ1-5; the D is unclear. The V gene lost 3 bases and the J gene lost 4 bases, with 10 bases spanning the gap. Germline V lookup: CDR1 LNHDA, CDR2 SQIVND (reference sequence). The CDR3 totals 14 residues. The CDR3 DNA reads TGTGCCAGTAGTATGGCCCCCCAGAATCAGCCCCAGCATTTT. It encodes CASSMAPQNQPQHF.

This clone was counted once. The chain has TRBV9 and TRBJ1-6, with D hard to call. Trimming pared 1 base from V and 9 bases from J, leaving 11 bases between. This CDR3 comprises 14 residues. Per the germline V gene, CDR1 is SGDLS and CDR2 is YYNGEE. CDR3: CASSVTEVGSPLHF. CDR3 DNA sequence: TGTGCCAGCAGCGTAACAGAAGTGGGTTCACCCCTCCACTTT.

The chain couples TRBV5-1 to TRBJ2-2; no firm D call. This CDR3 has 15 amino acids. The germline V gene has CDR1 SGHRS and CDR2 YFSETQ. Between the trimmed V and J ends, which lost 4 bases and 2 bases, there was a span of 12 bases. The CDR3 loop reads CASSVSQINTGELFF. CDR3 coding DNA: TGCGCCAGCAGCGTCTCACAGATCAACACCGGGGAGCTGTTTTTT. Complete variable domain (other parts from reference TRBV5-1 and TRBJ2-2): KAGVTQTPRYLIKTRGQQVTLSCSPISGHRSVSWYQQTPGQGLQFLFEYFSETQRNKGNFPGRFSGRQFSNSRSEMNVSTLELGDSALYLCASSVSQINTGELFFGEGSRLTVL.

The CDR3 protein is CASSQVQGRGEAFF. CDR3 nucleotide sequence: TGCGCCAGCAGCCAAGTTCAGGGGCGCGGTGAAGCTTTCTTT. The chain carries TRBV4-3 and TRBJ1-1; tentative D call: TRBD1 (6 bases). Looked up from germline, CDR1 is LGHNA and CDR2 is YSLEER. This CDR3 has 14 amino acids. Trimming pared 1 base from V and 7 bases from J, leaving 13 bases between.